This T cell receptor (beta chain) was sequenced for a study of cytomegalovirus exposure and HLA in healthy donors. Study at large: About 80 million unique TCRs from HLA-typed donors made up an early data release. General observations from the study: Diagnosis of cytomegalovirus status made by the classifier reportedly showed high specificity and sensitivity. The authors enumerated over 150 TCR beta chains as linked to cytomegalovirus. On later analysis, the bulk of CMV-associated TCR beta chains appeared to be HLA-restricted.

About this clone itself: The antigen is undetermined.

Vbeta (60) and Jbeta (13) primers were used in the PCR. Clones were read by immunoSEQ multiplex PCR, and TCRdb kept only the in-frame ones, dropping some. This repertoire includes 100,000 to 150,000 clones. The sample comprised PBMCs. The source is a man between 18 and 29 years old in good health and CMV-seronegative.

CDR3 bases: TGTGCCAGTCAAGACAGCCATAACACTGAAGCTTTCTTT. As protein: CASQDSHNTEAFF. The chain couples TRBV2 to TRBJ1-1; D possibly corresponds to TRBD1 (5 bases). V shed 9 bases and J shed 2 bases, with 13 bases lying between them. This CDR3 is built from 13 residues. Germline CDR1 is SNHLY and CDR2 is FYNNEI.